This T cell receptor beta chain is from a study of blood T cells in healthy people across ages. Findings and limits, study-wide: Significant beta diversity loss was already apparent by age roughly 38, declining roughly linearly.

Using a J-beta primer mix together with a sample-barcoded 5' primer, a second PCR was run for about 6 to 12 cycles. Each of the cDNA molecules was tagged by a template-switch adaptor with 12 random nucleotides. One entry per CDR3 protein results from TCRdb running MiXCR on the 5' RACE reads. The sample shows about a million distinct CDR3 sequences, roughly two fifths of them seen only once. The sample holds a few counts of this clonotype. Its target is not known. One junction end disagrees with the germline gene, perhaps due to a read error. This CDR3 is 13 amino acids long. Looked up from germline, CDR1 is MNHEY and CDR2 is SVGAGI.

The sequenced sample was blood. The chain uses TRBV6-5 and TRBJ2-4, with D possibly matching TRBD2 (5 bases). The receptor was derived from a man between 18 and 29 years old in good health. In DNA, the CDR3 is TGTGCCAGCGGTTACTCAGAGGGAAACATTCAGTACTTC. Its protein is CASGYSEGNIQYF.